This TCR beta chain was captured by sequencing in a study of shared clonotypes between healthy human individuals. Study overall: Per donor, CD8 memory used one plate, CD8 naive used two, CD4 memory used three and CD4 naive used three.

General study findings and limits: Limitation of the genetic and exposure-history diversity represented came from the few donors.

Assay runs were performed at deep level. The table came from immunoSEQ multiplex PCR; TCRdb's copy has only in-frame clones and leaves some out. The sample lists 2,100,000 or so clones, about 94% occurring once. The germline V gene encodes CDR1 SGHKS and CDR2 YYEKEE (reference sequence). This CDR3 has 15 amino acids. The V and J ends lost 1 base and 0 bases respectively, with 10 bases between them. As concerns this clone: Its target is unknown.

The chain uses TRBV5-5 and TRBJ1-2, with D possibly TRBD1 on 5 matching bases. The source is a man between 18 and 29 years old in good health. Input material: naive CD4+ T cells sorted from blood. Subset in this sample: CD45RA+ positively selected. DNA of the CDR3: TGTGCCAGCAGCTTGCCTGACAGAGCTAACTATGGCTACACCTTC. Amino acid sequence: CASSLPDRANYGYTF.